A selection of T cell receptor beta chains follows, all from one sample in a study of blood T cell repertoires in COVID-19. Generated by immunoSEQ multiplex PCR, the TCRdb table keeps only in-frame clones and is missing some. In the table there are 250,000 to 350,000 clones, around 89% of which are singletons. Input material: peripheral blood. The receptors derive from a man between 18 and 29 years old who had recovered from COVID-19. Each CDR3 is given with its conserved first and last residue. The D gene is left open where the match is weak. Clone size is given for some rows only: seen once, a few or many times, or a class if the clone is expanded.

12 | TRBJ2-3 | NA | TRBV5-1 | NA | CASSPGSDTQYF | TGCGCCAGCAGCCCGGGGTCAGATACGCAGTATTTT
19 | TRBJ1-2 | NA | TRBV9 | TRBD1 | CASSVDEGQGLQNNYGYTF | TGTGCCAGCAGCGTAGATGAGGGACAGGGTCTCCAAAATAACTATGGCTACACCTTC
17 | TRBJ2-1 | NA | TRBV19 | TRBD2 | CASSIAAGGSGRNEQFF | TGTGCCAGTAGTATAGCAGCGGGGGGGTCAGGTCGTAATGAGCAGTTCTTC
13 | TRBJ2-7 | NA | TRBV18 | TRBD1 | CASSPWTGHEQYF | TGTGCCAGCTCACCATGGACAGGGCACGAGCAGTACTTC
15 | TRBJ2-7 | once | TRBV4-3 | NA | CASSQEAGRSYEQYF | TGCGCCAGCAGCCAAGAGGCAGGGAGGTCCTACGAGCAGTACTTC
13 | TRBJ1-5 | NA | TRBV19 | TRBD1 | CASSDRGRQPQHF | TGTGCCAGTAGTGACAGGGGGCGTCAGCCCCAGCATTTT
18 | TRBJ2-1 | NA | TRBV3-1/TRBV3-2 | TRBD2 | CASSQVWLGAGGNNEQFF | TGTGCCAGCAGCCAAGTGTGGTTGGGAGCGGGGGGAAACAATGAGCAGTTCTTC
14 | TRBJ1-2 | NA | TRBV3-1/TRBV3-2 | NA | CASSLLAGDYGYTF | TGTGCCAGCAGCCTTCTGGCGGGAGACTATGGCTACACCTTC
12 | TRBJ2-5 | once | TRBV6-5 | NA | CASRQGQETQYF | TGTGCCAGCAGGCAGGGTCAAGAGACCCAGTACTTC
15 | TRBJ1-3 | NA | TRBV5-1 | NA | CASSFAAGTGNTIYF | TGCGCCAGCAGCTTTGCGGCAGGGACTGGAAACACCATATATTTT
16 | TRBJ1-3 | few | TRBV5-6 | TRBD1 | CASSRSLQGPGNTIYF | TGTGCCAGCAGCAGGTCCCTACAGGGGCCTGGAAACACCATATATTTT
16 | TRBJ2-6 | NA | TRBV7-9 | NA | CASSLTRGSGANVLTF | TGTGCCAGCAGCTTAACAAGGGGGTCTGGGGCCAACGTCCTGACTTTC
15 | TRBJ1-4 | NA | TRBV4-3 | TRBD1 | CASSLSGQAGTELFF | TGCGCCAGCAGCCTGTCCGGACAGGCGGGGACGGAACTGTTTTTT
13 | TRBJ2-2 | NA | TRBV2 | TRBD2 | CASTAGGPRGAVF | TGTGCCAGCACGGCGGGGGGGCCCCGGGGAGCTGTTTTT
13 | TRBJ1-2 | NA | TRBV5-4 | NA | CASSLGANYGYTF | TGTGCCAGCAGCTTGGGGGCAAACTATGGCTACACCTTC
15 | TRBJ1-1 | once | TRBV7-3 | NA | CASSLTATVNTEAFF | TGTGCCAGCAGCTTAACGGCGACAGTTAACACTGAAGCTTTCTTT
17 | TRBJ2-3 | NA | TRBV19 | NA | CASSTNLGVRFTDTQYF | TGTGCCAGTAGTACCAACTTAGGAGTCCGGTTCACAGATACGCAGTATTTT
17 | TRBJ1-3 | NA | TRBV7-2 | NA | CASSPLPSSHSGNTIYF | TGTGCCAGCAGCCCCCTGCCTAGCAGCCACTCTGGAAACACCATATATTTT
15 | TRBJ1-3 | NA | TRBV6-5 | NA | CASSSDRNSGNTIYF | TGTGCCAGCAGTTCAGACAGGAACTCTGGAAACACCATATATTTT
15 | TRBJ2-1 | NA | TRBV10-3 | TRBD2 | CAISSTSGGNNEQFF | TGTGCCATCAGTAGTACTAGCGGGGGAAACAATGAGCAGTTCTTC
14 | TRBJ2-3 | NA | TRBV9 | TRBD2 | CASSDWTSGDTQYF | TGTGCCAGCAGCGACTGGACTAGCGGAGATACGCAGTATTTT
15 | TRBJ2-5 | NA | TRBV27 | TRBD2 | CASSPTGTSRETQYF | TGTGCCAGCAGTCCGACCGGGACTAGTAGGGAGACCCAGTACTTC
15 | TRBJ2-2 | NA | TRBV11-2 | TRBD2 | CASSPVSGRRRELFF | TGTGCCAGCAGCCCGGTTAGCGGGAGAAGGAGGGAGCTGTTTTTT
13 | TRBJ1-5 | NA | TRBV6-5 | TRBD1 | CASSTGGGQPQHF | TGTGCCAGCAGTACAGGGGGGGGACAGCCCCAGCATTTT
16 | TRBJ1-3 | once | TRBV9 | NA | CASTSAPRSSGNTIYF | TGTGCCAGCACCTCCGCCCCCCGGAGCTCTGGAAACACCATATATTTT
16 | TRBJ2-1 | NA | TRBV5-4 | TRBD1 | CASSGQGAALGNEQFF | TGTGCCAGCAGCGGACAGGGGGCGGCTTTGGGGAATGAGCAGTTCTTC
16 | TRBJ2-1 | NA | TRBV7-2 | TRBD2 | CASSPGGAGAYNEQFF | TGTGCCAGCAGCCCCGGGGGAGCGGGAGCCTACAATGAGCAGTTCTTC
13 | TRBJ1-1 | once | TRBV5-1 | NA | CASSLDGATEAFF | TGCGCCAGCAGCTTGGATGGGGCCACTGAAGCTTTCTTT
15 | TRBJ2-3 | NA | TRBV7-2 | TRBD2 | CASSLPRLATDTQYF | TGTGCCAGCAGCTTACCTCGACTAGCGACAGATACGCAGTATTTT
16 | TRBJ2-3 | NA | TRBV9 | TRBD2 | CASSVDSGRSTDTQYF | TGTGCCAGCAGCGTCGATAGCGGGCGTAGCACAGATACGCAGTATTTT
14 | TRBJ2-7 | once | TRBV6-5 | NA | CASSPRGSSYEQYF | TGTGCCAGCAGTCCTCGGGGGAGCTCCTACGAGCAGTACTTC
12 | TRBJ1-1 | NA | TRBV2 | NA | CARGALNTEAFF | TGTGCCAGGGGGGCCCTGAACACTGAAGCTTTCTTT
13 | TRBJ1-1 | NA | TRBV30 | NA | CAWSAAQNTEAFF | TGTGCCTGGAGCGCGGCCCAGAACACTGAAGCTTTCTTT